This TCR beta chain was documented in a study of spatial heterogeneity in lung cancer. TCR cDNA molecules each carried a unique molecular identifier. One entry per CDR3 protein results from TCRdb running MiXCR on the 5' RACE reads. The sample includes 1,500 to 2,000 distinct CDR3 sequences, around 5% of them seen just once. V was cut by 3 bases and J by 7 bases, with 7 bases left in between. Germline lookup yields CDR1 KGHSH and CDR2 LQKENI. There are 12 residues in the CDR3. In its sample, this clonotype ranks as medium-sized. Time point specified: sample taken at primary tumor resection. J is TRBJ2-1 and V is TRBV18, with D hard to call. This material consisted of normal lung tissue next to the tumor, taken at surgery. This clonotype originated in a female donor with early-stage non-small cell lung cancer. The CDR3 DNA follows: TGTGCCAGCTCACCCACAACTAATGAGCAGTTCTTC. Protein product: CASSPTTNEQFF.